These 24 T cell receptor beta chains came from one sample sequenced in a study of blood T cell repertoires in COVID-19. Sequencing was performed with immunoSEQ multiplex PCR; in TCRdb, only in-frame clones are kept and a portion is missing. The table shows roughly 170,000 clones, with approximately 87% occurring only once. Input material: peripheral blood. These TCRs come from a woman aged 18-35 years who had recovered from COVID-19.

The chain employs TRBV7-8 and TRBJ1-5, with 7 bases that match TRBD1. V trimming: 7 bases; J trimming: 0 bases; junction bases outside the gene matches: 12. Per germline, CDR1 SGHVS and CDR2 FQNEAQ. The CDR3 has 17 amino acids. CDR3 region: CASTRDSFSYSNQPQHF. CDR3 DNA: TGTGCCAGCACCCGGGACAGCTTCTCTTATAGCAATCAGCCCCAGCATTTT.

The chain couples TRBV6-5 to TRBJ1-2; tentatively, D is TRBD1 (6 bases). Germline V lookup: CDR1 MNHEY, CDR2 SVGAGI. This CDR3 comprises 13 residues. V lost 6 bases and J 8 bases, leaving 16 bases between the germline ends. The CDR3, as DNA: TGTGCCAGCAGGTCCGGACAGTTTAACGGCTACACCTTC. Its protein product is CASRSGQFNGYTF.

The chain recombines TRBV5-5 with TRBJ2-7, with D possibly being TRBD1 (6 bases). Between the trimmed V and J ends, which lost 1 base and 0 bases, there was a span of 11 bases. This CDR3 is 15 amino acids long. CDR1 SGHKS and CDR2 YYEKEE come from the germline V gene (reference sequence). The DNA of the CDR3 is TGTGCCAGCAGCTTGAGATCAGGGGACTCCTACGAGCAGTACTTC. This codes for CASSLRSGDSYEQYF. Looking up the rest from reference TRBV5-5 and TRBJ2-7 gives the full variable domain: DAGVTQSPTHLIKTRGQQVTLRCSPISGHKSVSWYQQVLGQGPQFIFQYYEKEERGRGNFPDRFSARQFPNYSSELNVNALLLGDSALYLCASSLRSGDSYEQYFGPGTRLTVT.

This chain joins TRBV30 and TRBJ2-3, with 14 bases that match TRBD2. Trimming removed 7 bases from V and 4 bases from J; junction bases left unmatched: 7. There are 15 residues in the CDR3. The germline gives CDR1 GTSNPN, CDR2 SVGIG (reference sequence). The CDR3 region has the DNA TGTGCCTCAAGAAGACTAGCGGGAGGGCCAGATACGCAGTATTTT. Residues: CASRRLAGGPDTQYF.

V and J are TRBV5-1 and TRBJ2-2; perhaps TRBD2 as D (5 bases). Germline loops: CDR1 SGHRS, CDR2 YFSETQ. The CDR3 contains 14 residues. Deletions cut 1 base from V and 6 bases from J, with 10 bases between. The CDR3 reads CASSLRTHPGELFF. DNA of the CDR3: TGCGCCAGCAGCTTGCGGACTCACCCCGGGGAGCTGTTTTTT.

The CDR3 bases are TGTGCCACCCATAACCTAGCGGGGACCTACGAGCAGTACTTC. Encoded protein: CATHNLAGTYEQYF. This rearrangement joins TRBV6-5 to TRBJ2-7; 9 positions agree with TRBD2. The germline V gene encodes CDR1 MNHEY and CDR2 SVGAGI. This CDR3 spans 14 amino acids. V shed 10 bases, J shed 2 bases, and the junction held 9 bases outside the gene matches.

As DNA, the CDR3 is TGTGCCTGGAGTGCGACAAATAGCAATCAGCCCCAGCATTTT. Translated, it gives CAWSATNSNQPQHF. The chain has TRBV30 and TRBJ1-5, with no clear D. There are 14 residues in the CDR3. Trimming left V 1 base short and J 0 bases short, with 7 bases between. The germline V gene encodes CDR1 GTSNPN and CDR2 SVGIG (reference sequence).

CDR3 sequence reads: CASSQQGAWETQYF. CDR3 nucleotide sequence: TGTGCCAGCAGCCAACAGGGGGCGTGGGAGACCCAGTACTTC. The rearrangement links TRBV5-4 to TRBJ2-5; 9 nucleotides line up with TRBD1. V lost 4 bases and J lost 5; bases outside the gene matches: 6. Germline V CDR1 and CDR2: SGHNT, YYREEE (reference sequence). This CDR3 has 14 residues.

The chain employs TRBV13 and TRBJ2-2, with D possibly matching TRBD1 (5 bases). The CDR3 length is 18 residues. Per germline, CDR1 PRHDT and CDR2 FYEKMQ (reference sequence). V lost 1 base, J lost 1 base, and 16 bases lay in between. CDR3 nucleotides: TGTGCCAGCAGCTTAGTCCCTTTTTTCAGGGAGAACACCGGGGAGCTGTTTTTT. Translation gives CASSLVPFFRENTGELFF.

The rearrangement uses TRBV29-1 and TRBJ1-4, with TRBD1 identical over 9 bases. CDR3 length: 14 amino acids. With 4 bases clipped from V and 7 bases from J, the junction kept 7 bases outside the gene matches. CDR1 is SQVTM and CDR2 is ANQGSEA in the germline V gene. The CDR3 is CSVGWGQGTEKLFF. The CDR3 bases are TGCAGCGTTGGTTGGGGACAGGGTACTGAAAAACTGTTTTTT.

This chain uses TRBV11-3 with TRBJ2-2; a weak D match, TRBD1 (5 bases). Looked up from germline, CDR1 is SGHNT and CDR2 is YENEEA. The CDR3 runs to 15 residues. V was shortened by 2 bases and J by 4 bases, with 11 bases between the two germline ends. The CDR3 DNA follows: TGTGCCAGCAGCTTAAAAAGGGGTAGCACCGGGGAGCTGTTTTTT. Translating it yields CASSLKRGSTGELFF.

Turning to this clone: This sample includes further DNA sequences coding for the same CDR3. The chain couples TRBV18 to TRBJ1-2; 7 bases are shared with TRBD1. The CDR3 has 13 amino acids. From germline, CDR1 is KGHSH and CDR2 LQKENI. The V and J ends lost 3 bases and 2 bases, in that order; junction bases with no gene match: 0. CDR3 sequence reads: CASSPGQNYGYTF. In DNA, the CDR3 is TGTGCCAGCTCACCGGGACAGAACTATGGCTACACCTTC. The full variable domain, with the rest looked up from reference TRBV18 and TRBJ1-2, is NAGVMQNPRHLVRRRGQEARLRCSPMKGHSHVYWYRQLPEEGLKFMVYLQKENIIDESGMPKERFSAEFPKEGPSILRIQQVVRGDSAAYFCASSPGQNYGYTFGSGTRLTVV.

This chain uses TRBV12-3 or TRBV12-4 with TRBJ1-5; D remains unclear. Trimming removed 8 bases from V and 3 bases from J, with 8 bases in between. The CDR3 runs to 12 residues. The CDR3 DNA follows: TGTGCCAGCCGGGGTAACAATCAGCCCCAGCATTTT. It codes for CASRGNNQPQHF.

The chain links TRBV27 to TRBJ2-3, with 7 positions matching TRBD1. V was clipped by 1 base and J by 0 bases; unmatched bases: 10. Per germline, CDR1 MNHEY and CDR2 SMNVEV (reference sequence). CDR3 length equals 18 residues. CDR3 residues: CASSLLSPTGVSTDTQYF. The CDR3 DNA follows: TGTGCCAGCAGTTTATTGTCCCCAACAGGGGTCAGCACAGATACGCAGTATTTT.

This clone was counted between two and nine times. The gene calls are TRBV5-1 and TRBJ2-2; TRBD2 matches at 10 bases. The germline V gene encodes CDR1 SGHRS and CDR2 YFSETQ. V shed 9 bases and J 7 bases; nucleotides not matched to a gene: 12. The CDR3 loop spans 15 amino acids. The CDR3 DNA follows: TGCGCCACCAAGCGGGAGGGCCCTCGGATCGGGGAGCTGTTTTTT. It yields the protein CATKREGPRIGELFF.

This sequence joins TRBV3-1 (or the pseudogene TRBV3-2) and TRBJ2-3; 13 positions agree with TRBD2. The CDR3 is 15 residues long. Germline-derived CDR1 and CDR2 are LGHDT and YNNKEL (reference sequence). V shed 4 bases and J 6 bases; nucleotides not matched to a gene: 4. CDR3 residues: CASSRTLAGGDTQYF. The CDR3 nucleotides read TGTGCCAGCAGCCGCACACTAGCGGGGGGGGATACGCAGTATTTT.

The V call is TRBV6-5, the J call TRBJ1-1, with 7 bases fitting TRBD1. Germline assignment: CDR1 MNHEY and CDR2 SVGAGI. This CDR3 spans 13 amino acids. The J segment lost 4 bases and the V segment lost 2 bases, leaving 1 base of the junction unmatched. The CDR3 coding sequence is TGTGCCAGCAGTTACGCAGGGGGCACTGAAGCTTTCTTT. As protein: CASSYAGGTEAFF.

The chain recombines TRBV3-1 (or the pseudogene TRBV3-2) with TRBJ2-5; 10 bases agree with TRBD2. Trimming cost V 4 bases and J 4 bases; bases outside gene matches: 6. The CDR3 sequence is 15 residues long. Germline loops: CDR1 LGHDT, CDR2 YNNKEL (reference sequence). The CDR3: CASSLASGGGETQYF. CDR3 nucleotides: TGTGCCAGCAGCCTCGCTAGCGGGGGAGGAGAGACCCAGTACTTC.

The CDR3 nucleotides read TGTGCCACCAGCAGAGATTGGAACGCAGGGGTAAGGGAAAAACTGTTTTTT. Translated, it gives CATSRDWNAGVREKLFF. The chain joins TRBV15 to TRBJ1-4; maybe TRBD1 (6 bases). The germline V gene has CDR1 LNHNV and CDR2 YYDKDF (reference sequence). CDR3 size: 17 residues. With 0 bases removed from V and 8 bases from J, the gap between germline ends came to 19 bases.

The chain has TRBV24-1 and TRBJ1-2, with TRBD1 matching 9 bases. The J segment lost 6 bases and the V segment lost 4 bases, leaving 5 bases of the junction unmatched. The CDR3 covers 14 residues. Germline values: CDR1 KGHDR, CDR2 SFDVKD. CDR3 in DNA: TGTGCCACCAGTGAAGACGGGACAGGGCATGGCTACACCTTC. Protein: CATSEDGTGHGYTF.

V and J are TRBV7-2 and TRBJ2-1; D unclear. This CDR3 contains 11 residues. The germline gives CDR1 SGHTA, CDR2 FQGNSA. The V end was cut by 1 base, the J end by 10 bases, with 5 bases between. The CDR3 is CASSLGREQFF. The CDR3 nucleotides read TGTGCCAGCAGCTTAGGGCGGGAGCAGTTCTTC.

The rearrangement joins TRBV9 to TRBJ1-2, with 9 bases fitting TRBD1. The ends lost 3 bases at V and 6 bases at J; junction bases unmatched: 15. Germline values: CDR1 SGDLS, CDR2 YYNGEE. The CDR3 contains 17 residues. The CDR3 reads CASSASRDREVGDGYTF. CDR3 coding DNA: TGTGCCAGCAGCGCGTCCCGGGACAGGGAGGTTGGGGATGGCTACACCTTC.

There are a few counts of this clone. This chain joins TRBV4-1 and TRBJ2-2; a possible D gene is TRBD2 (5 bases). V shed 5 bases and J shed 1 base, with 17 bases lying between them. Germline V gene sequence: CDR1 MGHRA, CDR2 YSYEKL. The CDR3 has 17 residues. The CDR3 reads CASSKPPGIRNTGELFF. CDR3 nucleotides: TGCGCCAGCAGCAAACCCCCCGGGATACGGAACACCGGGGAGCTGTTTTTT.

This chain connects TRBV6-5 to TRBJ1-3, with 7 bases matching TRBD1. V trimming: 0 bases; J trimming: 4 bases; junction bases outside the gene matches: 3. Germline CDR1 and CDR2: MNHEY and SVGAGI. The CDR3 sequence is 15 residues long. The CDR3 spells CASSYSGGYGNTIYF. The CDR3 DNA sequence: TGTGCCAGCAGTTACTCAGGGGGCTACGGAAACACCATATATTTT.